These 23 T cell receptor beta chains were sequenced from one sample in a study of neurological immune-mediated disorders. TCRdb re-called the 5' RACE reads through MiXCR, storing one row per CDR3 protein. The sample gives roughly 100,000 distinct CDR3 sequences, approximately 10% of which show up once; around 3.1% is in the top ten. Time point noted: longitudinal time-point 3. Material: PBMCs. Every receptor here comes from a female donor with HTLV-1-associated myelopathy (HAM/TSP).

This clonotype was counted at least ten times. The rearrangement joins TRBV7-2 to TRBJ2-3; D gene uncertain. The germline V gene has CDR1 SGHTA and CDR2 FQGNSA. The CDR3 runs 16 residues. V shed 6 bases and J shed 4 bases, with 20 bases lying between them. The CDR3 sequence: CASRPTPHLGSDTQYF. The CDR3 region has the DNA TGTGCCAGCAGGCCTACCCCCCACCTGGGGTCAGATACGCAGTATTTT.

This clonotype was seen many times. The rearrangement links TRBV20-1 to TRBJ2-1; 8 positions match TRBD2. Germline V CDR1 and CDR2: DFQATT, SNEGSKA (reference sequence). This CDR3 is built from 13 residues. The ends lost 0 bases at V and 12 bases at J; junction bases unmatched: 7. This CDR3 reads CSARESLAGGQFF. As DNA, the CDR3 is TGCAGTGCTAGAGAATCCCTTGCGGGGGGGCAGTTCTTC.

There are a few counts of this clonotype. V usage is TRBV5-1 and J usage is TRBJ2-1; D is possibly TRBD2 (5 bases). The V and J ends lost 0 bases and 5 bases respectively, with 9 bases between them. The CDR3 loop spans 14 amino acids. CDR1 and CDR2 from the germline V gene are SGHRS and YFSETQ. The CDR3 bases are TGCGCCAGCAGCTTGGACGGACTTAACAATGAGCAGTTCTTC. This translates into CASSLDGLNNEQFF.

The sample holds many counts of this clonotype. This rearrangement joins TRBV20-1 to TRBJ2-1; 9 positions agree with TRBD1. This CDR3 contains 14 residues. The germline V gene encodes CDR1 DFQATT and CDR2 SNEGSKA (reference sequence). Trimming removed 3 bases from V and 7 bases from J; junction bases left unmatched: 7. CDR3 protein: CSARETGGLNEQFF. Written as DNA, the CDR3 is TGCAGTGCTAGGGAGACAGGGGGATTGAATGAGCAGTTCTTC.

In regard to this clonotype: A much larger clone is a single base away; this may be a read error. The chain carries TRBV2 and TRBJ2-7, with D unclear. Germline lookup yields CDR1 SNHLY and CDR2 FYNNEI. The CDR3 is 11 amino acids. The CDR3 reads CVSSVIYEQYF. The CDR3 DNA reads as TGTGTCAGCAGTGTAATTTACGAGCAGTACTTC.

This clonotype has ten or more counts. The chain uses TRBV20-1 and TRBJ2-1; D assignment may be TRBD1 or TRBD2 (6 bases each). V was pared by 1 base and J by 8 bases, with 9 bases between. The CDR3 is 12 amino acids. Germline V gene data show CDR1 as DFQATT and CDR2 as SNEGSKA (reference sequence). The CDR3 here is CSARAGGYEQFF. DNA of the CDR3: TGCAGTGCTAGAGCCGGGGGCTATGAGCAGTTCTTC.

This clonotype showed up just a few times. This chain connects TRBV6-1 to TRBJ2-1, with 8 bases identical to TRBD2. J gave up 8 bases and V 8 bases, and 11 bases lay outside the gene matches. The CDR3 runs 14 residues. Per germline, CDR1 MNHNS and CDR2 SASEGT. The CDR3 sequence is CASRSGLGVHEQFF. CDR3 in DNA: TGTGCCAGCCGCTCGGGACTAGGTGTCCATGAGCAGTTCTTC.

This clonotype was observed at least ten times. The chain couples TRBV5-6 to TRBJ2-6, with D perhaps given as TRBD1 or TRBD2 (5 bases each). CDR1 is SGHDT, CDR2 YYEEEE, per germline. The CDR3 runs to 15 residues. V lost 6 bases to trimming and J lost 0 bases, with 10 bases between them. The CDR3 spells CASTLGVSGANVLTF. CDR3 bases: TGTGCCAGCACCCTGGGGGTCTCTGGGGCCAACGTCCTGACTTTC.

This clonotype was observed many times. This sequence joins TRBV7-9 and TRBJ1-3; D is unresolved. CDR1 is SEHNR and CDR2 is FQNEAQ in the germline V gene (reference sequence). Trimming cost V 3 bases and J 0 bases, with 9 bases left between them. The CDR3 extends over 15 amino acids. The CDR3 here is CASSFGRDSGNTIYF. In nucleotides, the CDR3 is TGTGCCAGCAGCTTCGGCCGAGACTCTGGAAACACCATATATTTT.

In this sample, this clonotype turned up many times. The V gene is TRBV5-1, the J gene TRBJ2-5; D perhaps matches TRBD1 (5 bases). The CDR3 has 13 residues. V was clipped by 0 bases and J by 4 bases, with 7 bases between them. The germline CDR1 and CDR2 sequences are SGHRS and YFSETQ. For the CDR3, the DNA is TGCGCCAGCAGCTTGGCAGGGTCAGAGACCCAGTACTTC. Encoded protein: CASSLAGSETQYF.

This clonotype appeared a few times. V usage is TRBV5-1 and J usage is TRBJ2-2; weak D call: TRBD2 (6 bases). Trimming took off 3 bases at V and 7 bases at J, with 13 bases between the two ends. The CDR3 spans 14 residues. Germline CDR1 reads SGHRS; CDR2 reads YFSETQ. CDR3 loop: CASSSLEGGGELFF. The DNA for the CDR3 is TGCGCCAGCAGCTCCCTGGAGGGCGGCGGGGAGCTGTTTTTT.

This clonotype occurred many times. This chain uses TRBV12-3 or TRBV12-4 with TRBJ2-3; TRBD1 is a possible D gene (6 bases). This CDR3 is built from 15 residues. Trimming cost V 7 bases and J 6 bases, with 20 bases left between them. CDR3 DNA sequence: TGTGCCAGCACTTCATCGGGGACGAGGGGGGATACGCAGTATTTT. Its protein product is CASTSSGTRGDTQYF.

In nucleotides, the CDR3 is TGCAGTGCTAGAAGACCGGGACAGGGGATGAATGAGCAGTTCTTC. Translation gives CSARRPGQGMNEQFF. The V and J genes are TRBV20-1 and TRBJ2-1; TRBD1 agrees at 10 bases. V lost 2 bases to trimming and J lost 7 bases; unmatched junction nucleotides: 8. Germline V lookup: CDR1 DFQATT, CDR2 SNEGSKA (reference sequence). This CDR3 comprises 15 residues.

About this clonotype: Mismatch with germline at one junction end may stem from a read error. The chain is built from TRBV10-3 and TRBJ2-3; 8 positions agree with TRBD2. Germline V CDR1 and CDR2: ENHRY, SYGVKD. There are 15 residues in the CDR3. CDR3 DNA sequence: TGTGACATCAAAACAAGCGGGGGCCGAACAGATACGCAGTATTTT. Its protein is CDIKTSGGRTDTQYF.

The sample holds many counts of this clonotype. The gene calls are TRBV10-2 and TRBJ2-6; 7 bases fit TRBD1. The CDR3 extends over 16 amino acids. V was pared by 7 bases and J by 0 bases, with 6 bases of the junction left unmatched. CDR1 WSHSY and CDR2 SAAADI come from the germline V gene. The chain's CDR3 is CASTRDRSSGANVLTF. The CDR3 coding sequence is TGCGCCAGCACCCGGGACAGAAGCTCTGGGGCCAACGTCCTGACTTTC.

This clonotype has ten or more counts. The chain employs TRBV6-5 and TRBJ1-1; the D is unclear. Trimming shortened V by 4 bases and J by 3 bases, and 9 bases separated the two germline ends. Germline values: CDR1 MNHEY, CDR2 SVGAGI. The CDR3 is made up of 13 amino acids. The CDR3 region has the DNA TGTGCCAGCAGTTTGAGACGGTACACTGAAGCTTTCTTT. Translating gives CASSLRRYTEAFF.

This clonotype was seen repeatedly, ten times or more. The rearrangement uses TRBV28 and TRBJ1-2; no definite D call. V was cut by 6 bases and J by 6 bases, with 14 bases left in between. Germline V gene data show CDR1 as MDHEN and CDR2 as SYDVKM. The CDR3 is made up of 13 amino acids. The CDR3 DNA follows: TGTGCCAGCAGGCTAGGGAGAGGGCATGGCTACACCTTC. Translating it yields CASRLGRGHGYTF.

The genes are TRBV7-9 and TRBJ1-1; TRBD1 agrees at 12 bases. This CDR3 is built from 17 residues. V shed 1 base and J 4 bases; nucleotides not matched to a gene: 7. CDR1 is SEHNR, CDR2 FQNEAQ, per germline (reference sequence). The CDR3 protein is CASSLGGTGGLVTEAFF. The CDR3, as DNA: TGTGCCAGCAGCTTAGGAGGGACAGGGGGCTTGGTCACTGAAGCTTTCTTT.

This clonotype has a count of ten or more. This chain uses TRBV10-3 with TRBJ2-5; D gene uncertain. The germline gives CDR1 ENHRY, CDR2 SYGVKD. V was trimmed by 0 bases and J by 5 bases, leaving 7 bases between them. This CDR3 contains 13 residues. CDR3: CAISESLGETQYF. As DNA, the CDR3 is TGTGCCATCAGTGAGTCGTTGGGGGAGACCCAGTACTTC.

This clonotype was counted at least ten times. The chain employs TRBV20-1 and TRBJ2-7, with 10 bases aligning to TRBD1. The CDR3 loop spans 13 amino acids. CDR1 and CDR2 from the germline V gene are DFQATT and SNEGSKA (reference sequence). With V trimmed by 6 bases and J by 2 bases, 4 bases remained unmatched. CDR3 nucleotides: TGCAGTGCGGGACAGGGGAACACCTACGAGCAGTACTTC. Protein product: CSAGQGNTYEQYF.

This clonotype was observed at least ten times. The rearrangement uses TRBV20-1 and TRBJ1-5, with D unclear. The ends were cut back, 6 bases at V and 2 bases at J, with 20 bases in the middle. The CDR3 spans 16 residues. Germline loops: CDR1 DFQATT, CDR2 SNEGSKA (reference sequence). The CDR3 DNA reads as TGCAGTGCCCTTCGTTATGGCTTTCGGCGCAATCAGCCCCAGCATTTT. As protein: CSALRYGFRRNQPQHF.

This clonotype was detected ten times or more. The rearrangement uses TRBV5-5 and TRBJ2-2; no firm D call. Germline assignment: CDR1 SGHKS and CDR2 YYEKEE (reference sequence). The V and J ends lost 3 bases and 7 bases respectively, with 13 bases between them. The CDR3 covers 14 residues. CDR3 nucleotide sequence: TGTGCCAGCAGCTCGGTCGTGTCGGGCGGGGAGCTGTTTTTT. Encoded protein: CASSSVVSGGELFF.

Ten or more counts support this clonotype. The rearrangement uses TRBV5-1 and TRBJ1-1, with D unresolved. Germline CDR1 and CDR2: SGHRS and YFSETQ. V shed 9 bases and J shed 4 bases, with 16 bases lying between them. The CDR3 loop spans 13 amino acids. The CDR3 sequence: CATSRDPGTEAFF. CDR3 nucleotides: TGCGCCACCTCGCGTGATCCGGGCACTGAAGCTTTCTTT.